This T cell receptor (beta chain) appears in the sequencing data of a study of radiotherapy plus CTLA-4 blockade in lung cancer. General observations from the study: Early clone dynamics of blood T cells, plus interferon-beta, reportedly predicted response best.

The CDR3 is made up of 15 amino acids. Losses at the gene ends were 6 bases for V and 3 bases for J; bases not matched to a gene: 4. Germline V CDR1 and CDR2: ENHRY, SYGVKD. Note on this clone: Its antigen is unknown.

Profiling relied on immunoSEQ multiplex PCR, and the TCRdb table lists in-frame clones only, not all of them. This table holds more than 90,000 clones, around 80% found once. Patients had chemo-refractory metastatic non-small-cell lung cancer and received focal radiation plus CTLA-4 blockade that used ipilimumab. This clonotype originated in a human donor with non-small cell lung cancer that progressed on radiotherapy plus ipilimumab. The input for sequencing was peripheral blood, taken from a patient treated with radiotherapy plus ipilimumab. The V gene is TRBV10-3, the J gene TRBJ2-2; 10 nucleotides match TRBD2. CDR3 sequence (DNA): TGTGCCATCAGCGGACTAGCGGAGCACACCGGGGAGCTGTTTTTT. Encoded protein: CAISGLAEHTGELFF.